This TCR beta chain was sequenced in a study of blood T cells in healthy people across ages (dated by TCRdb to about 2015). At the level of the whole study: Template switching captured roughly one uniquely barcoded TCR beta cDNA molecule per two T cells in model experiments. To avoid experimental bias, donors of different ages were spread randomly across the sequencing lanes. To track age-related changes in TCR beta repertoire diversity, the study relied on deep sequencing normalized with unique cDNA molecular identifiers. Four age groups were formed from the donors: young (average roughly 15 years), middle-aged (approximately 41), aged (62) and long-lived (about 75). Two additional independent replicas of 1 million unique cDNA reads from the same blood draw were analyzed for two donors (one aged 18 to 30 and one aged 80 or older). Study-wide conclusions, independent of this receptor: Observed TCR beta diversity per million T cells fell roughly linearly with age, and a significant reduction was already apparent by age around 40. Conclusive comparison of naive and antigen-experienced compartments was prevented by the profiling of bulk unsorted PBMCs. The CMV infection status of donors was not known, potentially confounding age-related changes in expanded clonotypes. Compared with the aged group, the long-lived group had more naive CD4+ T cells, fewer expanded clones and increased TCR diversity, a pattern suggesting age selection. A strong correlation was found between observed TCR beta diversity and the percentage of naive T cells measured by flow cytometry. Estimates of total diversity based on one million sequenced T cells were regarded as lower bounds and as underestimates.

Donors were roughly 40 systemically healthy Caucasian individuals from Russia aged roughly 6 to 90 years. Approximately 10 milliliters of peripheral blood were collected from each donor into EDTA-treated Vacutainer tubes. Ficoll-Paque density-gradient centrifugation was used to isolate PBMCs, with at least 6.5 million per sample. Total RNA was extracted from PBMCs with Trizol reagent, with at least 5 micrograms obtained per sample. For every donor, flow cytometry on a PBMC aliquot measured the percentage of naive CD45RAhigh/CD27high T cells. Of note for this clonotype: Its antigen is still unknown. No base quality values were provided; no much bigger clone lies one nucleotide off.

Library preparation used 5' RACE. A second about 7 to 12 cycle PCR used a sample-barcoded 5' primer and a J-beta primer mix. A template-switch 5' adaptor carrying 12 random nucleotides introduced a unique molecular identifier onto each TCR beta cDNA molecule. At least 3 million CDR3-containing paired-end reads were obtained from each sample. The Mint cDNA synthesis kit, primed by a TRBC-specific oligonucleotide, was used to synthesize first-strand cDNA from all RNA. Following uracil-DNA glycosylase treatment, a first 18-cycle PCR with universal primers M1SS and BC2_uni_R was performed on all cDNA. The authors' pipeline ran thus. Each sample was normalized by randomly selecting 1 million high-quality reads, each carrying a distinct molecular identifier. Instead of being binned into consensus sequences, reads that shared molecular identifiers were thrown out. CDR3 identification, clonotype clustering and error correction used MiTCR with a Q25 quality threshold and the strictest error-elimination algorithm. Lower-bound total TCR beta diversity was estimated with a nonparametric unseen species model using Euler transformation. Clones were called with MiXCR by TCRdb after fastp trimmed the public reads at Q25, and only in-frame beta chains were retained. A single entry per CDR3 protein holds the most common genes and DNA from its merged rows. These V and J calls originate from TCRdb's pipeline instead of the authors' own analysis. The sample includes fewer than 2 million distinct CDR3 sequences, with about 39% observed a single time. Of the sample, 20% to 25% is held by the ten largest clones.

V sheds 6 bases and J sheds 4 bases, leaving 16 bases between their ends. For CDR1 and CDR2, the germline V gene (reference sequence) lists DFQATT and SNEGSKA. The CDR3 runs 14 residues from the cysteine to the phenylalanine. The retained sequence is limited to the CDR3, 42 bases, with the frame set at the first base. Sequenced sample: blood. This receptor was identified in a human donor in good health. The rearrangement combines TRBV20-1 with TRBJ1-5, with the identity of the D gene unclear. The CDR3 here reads CSATRPAENQPQHF. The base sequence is TGCAGTGCCACCCGGCCAGCAGAAAATCAGCCCCAGCATTTT.